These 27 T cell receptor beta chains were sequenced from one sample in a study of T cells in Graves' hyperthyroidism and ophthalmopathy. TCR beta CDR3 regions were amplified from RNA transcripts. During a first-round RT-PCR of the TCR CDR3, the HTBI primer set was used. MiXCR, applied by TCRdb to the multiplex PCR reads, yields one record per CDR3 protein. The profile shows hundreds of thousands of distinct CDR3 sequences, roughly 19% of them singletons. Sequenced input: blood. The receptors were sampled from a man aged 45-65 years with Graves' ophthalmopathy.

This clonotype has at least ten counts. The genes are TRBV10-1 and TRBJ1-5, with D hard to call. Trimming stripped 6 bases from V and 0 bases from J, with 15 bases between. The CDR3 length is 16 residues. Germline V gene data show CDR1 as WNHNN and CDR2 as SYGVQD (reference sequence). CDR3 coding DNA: TGCGCCAGCAGAGTGCAGGCAAGCTATAGCAATCAGCCCCAGCATTTT. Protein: CASRVQASYSNQPQHF.

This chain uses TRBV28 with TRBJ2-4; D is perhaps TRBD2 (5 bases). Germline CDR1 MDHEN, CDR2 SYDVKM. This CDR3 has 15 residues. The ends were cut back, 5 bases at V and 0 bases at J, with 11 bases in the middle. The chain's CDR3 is CASSDTGLAKNIQYF. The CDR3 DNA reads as TGTGCCAGCAGTGACACCGGACTAGCCAAAAACATTCAGTACTTC.

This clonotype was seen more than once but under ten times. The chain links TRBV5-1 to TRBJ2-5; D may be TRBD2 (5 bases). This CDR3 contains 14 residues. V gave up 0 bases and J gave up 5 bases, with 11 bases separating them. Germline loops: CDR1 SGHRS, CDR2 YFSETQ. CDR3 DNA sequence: TGCGCCAGCAGCTTGGAAGGTCCGGGGGAGACCCAGTACTTC. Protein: CASSLEGPGETQYF. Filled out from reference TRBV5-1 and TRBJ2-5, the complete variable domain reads KAGVTQTPRYLIKTRGQQVTLSCSPISGHRSVSWYQQTPGQGLQFLFEYFSETQRNKGNFPGRFSGRQFSNSRSEMNVSTLELGDSALYLCASSLEGPGETQYFGPGTRLLVL.

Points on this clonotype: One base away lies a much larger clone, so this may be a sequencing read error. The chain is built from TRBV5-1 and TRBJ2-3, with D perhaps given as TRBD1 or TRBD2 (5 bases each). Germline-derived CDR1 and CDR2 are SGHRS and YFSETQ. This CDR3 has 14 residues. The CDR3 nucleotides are TGCGCCAGCAGCTTAGGGAGACCCACAGGTACGCAGTATTTT. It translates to CASSLGRPTGTQYF.

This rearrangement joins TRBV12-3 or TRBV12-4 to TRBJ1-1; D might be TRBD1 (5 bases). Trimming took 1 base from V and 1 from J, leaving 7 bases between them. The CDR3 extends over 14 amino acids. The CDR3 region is CASSLDQGNTEAFF. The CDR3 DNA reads TGTGCCAGCAGTTTAGATCAGGGGAACACTGAAGCTTTCTTT.

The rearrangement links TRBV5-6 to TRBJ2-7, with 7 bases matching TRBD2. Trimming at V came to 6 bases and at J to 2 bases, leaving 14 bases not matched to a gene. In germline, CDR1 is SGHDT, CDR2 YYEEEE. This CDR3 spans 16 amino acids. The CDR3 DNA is TGTGCCAGCACGCGTGGGCGGGAGAGTTTCCCCTACGAGCAGTACTTC. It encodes CASTRGRESFPYEQYF.

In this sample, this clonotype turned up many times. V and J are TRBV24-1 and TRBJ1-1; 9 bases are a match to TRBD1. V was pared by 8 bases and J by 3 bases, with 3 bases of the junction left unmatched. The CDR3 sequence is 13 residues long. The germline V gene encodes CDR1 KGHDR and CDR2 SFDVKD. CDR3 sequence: CATTRTGDTEAFF. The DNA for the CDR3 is TGTGCCACCACCCGGACAGGGGACACTGAAGCTTTCTTT.

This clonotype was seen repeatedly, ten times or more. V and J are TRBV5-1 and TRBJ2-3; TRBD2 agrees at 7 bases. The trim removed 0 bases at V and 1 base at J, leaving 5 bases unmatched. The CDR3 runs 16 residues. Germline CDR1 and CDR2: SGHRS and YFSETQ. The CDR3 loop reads CASSLAGLGGTDTQYF. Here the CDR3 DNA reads TGCGCCAGCAGCTTGGCCGGACTAGGAGGCACAGATACGCAGTATTTT.

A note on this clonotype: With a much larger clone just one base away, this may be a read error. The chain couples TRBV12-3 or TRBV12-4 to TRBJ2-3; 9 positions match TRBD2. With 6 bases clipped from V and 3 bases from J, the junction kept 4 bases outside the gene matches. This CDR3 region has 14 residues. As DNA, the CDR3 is TGTGCCAGCAGGTTTAGCGGGAGAACAGATACGCAGTATTTT. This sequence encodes CASRFSGRTDTQYF.

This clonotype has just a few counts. The CDR3 protein is CSVASGVGSNQPQHF. The CDR3 bases are TGCAGCGTCGCCTCAGGGGTAGGAAGCAATCAGCCCCAGCATTTT. The chain carries TRBV29-1 and TRBJ1-5; possible D gene TRBD1, 6 bases. CDR3 length: 15 amino acids. Trimming left V 6 bases short and J 1 base short, with 16 bases between. Germline lookup yields CDR1 SQVTM and CDR2 ANQGSEA.

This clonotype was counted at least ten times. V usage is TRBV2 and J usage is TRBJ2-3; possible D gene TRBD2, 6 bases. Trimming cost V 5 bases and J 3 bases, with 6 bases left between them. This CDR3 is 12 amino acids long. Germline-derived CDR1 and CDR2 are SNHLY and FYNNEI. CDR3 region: CASSRGTDTQYF. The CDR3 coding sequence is TGTGCCAGCAGTCGGGGGACAGATACGCAGTATTTT.

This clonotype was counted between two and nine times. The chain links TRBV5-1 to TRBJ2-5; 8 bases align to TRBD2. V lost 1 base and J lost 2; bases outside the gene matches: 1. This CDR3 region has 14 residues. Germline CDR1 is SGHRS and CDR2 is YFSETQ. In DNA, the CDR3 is TGCGCCAGCAGCTTGTTAGCGGGGCAAGAGACCCAGTACTTC. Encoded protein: CASSLLAGQETQYF.

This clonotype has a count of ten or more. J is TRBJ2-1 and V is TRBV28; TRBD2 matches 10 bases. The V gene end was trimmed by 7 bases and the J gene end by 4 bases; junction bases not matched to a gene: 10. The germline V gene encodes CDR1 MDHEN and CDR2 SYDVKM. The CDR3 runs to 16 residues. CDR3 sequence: CASKPSGSGNYNEQFF. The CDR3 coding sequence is TGTGCCAGCAAACCTAGCGGGAGTGGGAATTACAATGAGCAGTTCTTC.

CDR3 sequence (DNA): TGTGCCAGCACCGACCGGGGGGGTGATACGCAGTATTTT. This gives the protein CASTDRGGDTQYF. The chain carries TRBV28 and TRBJ2-3, with 8 bases identical to TRBD2. The V gene end was trimmed by 7 bases and the J gene end by 6 bases; junction bases not matched to a gene: 6. There are 13 residues in the CDR3. Germline CDR1 reads MDHEN; CDR2 reads SYDVKM.

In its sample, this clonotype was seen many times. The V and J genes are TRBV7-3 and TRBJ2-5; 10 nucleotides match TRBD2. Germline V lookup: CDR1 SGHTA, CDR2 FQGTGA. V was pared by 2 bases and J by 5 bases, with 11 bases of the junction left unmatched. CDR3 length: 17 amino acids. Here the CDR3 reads CASSLYSSGRGTETQYF. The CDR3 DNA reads TGTGCCAGCAGCTTATACTCTAGCGGGAGAGGGACGGAGACCCAGTACTTC.

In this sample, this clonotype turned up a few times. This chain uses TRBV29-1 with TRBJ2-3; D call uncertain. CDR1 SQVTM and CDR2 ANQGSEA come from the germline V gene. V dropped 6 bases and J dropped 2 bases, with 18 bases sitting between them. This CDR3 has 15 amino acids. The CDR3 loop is CSVKRHATDTDTQYF. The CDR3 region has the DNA TGCAGCGTCAAGAGACACGCTACCGACACAGATACGCAGTATTTT.

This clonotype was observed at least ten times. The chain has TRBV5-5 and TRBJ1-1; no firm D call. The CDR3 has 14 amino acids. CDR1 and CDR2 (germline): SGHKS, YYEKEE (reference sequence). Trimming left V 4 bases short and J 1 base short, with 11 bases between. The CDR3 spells CASSVRDGNTEAFF. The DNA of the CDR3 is TGTGCCAGCAGCGTACGGGATGGGAACACTGAAGCTTTCTTT. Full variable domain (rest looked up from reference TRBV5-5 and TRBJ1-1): DAGVTQSPTHLIKTRGQQVTLRCSPISGHKSVSWYQQVLGQGPQFIFQYYEKEERGRGNFPDRFSARQFPNYSSELNVNALLLGDSALYLCASSVRDGNTEAFFGQGTRLTVV.

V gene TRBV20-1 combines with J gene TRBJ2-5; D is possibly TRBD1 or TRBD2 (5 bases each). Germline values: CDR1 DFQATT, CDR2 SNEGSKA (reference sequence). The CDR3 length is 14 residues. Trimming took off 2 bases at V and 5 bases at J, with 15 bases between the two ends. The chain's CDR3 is CSARFPGTTETQYF. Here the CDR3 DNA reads TGCAGTGCTAGATTCCCAGGGACGACGGAGACCCAGTACTTC.

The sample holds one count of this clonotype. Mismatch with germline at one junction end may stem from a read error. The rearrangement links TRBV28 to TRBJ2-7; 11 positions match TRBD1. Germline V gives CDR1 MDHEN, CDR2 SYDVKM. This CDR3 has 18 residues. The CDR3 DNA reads TGTGCCAGCAGTAACCAAGGGGGGGCCGGGACAGGGGGAGGCGAGCGGTACTTC. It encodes CASSNQGGAGTGGGERYF. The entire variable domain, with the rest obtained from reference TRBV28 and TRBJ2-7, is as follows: DVKVTQSSRYLVKRTGEKVFLECVQDMDHENMFWYRQDPGLGLRLIYFSYDVKMKEKGDIPEGYSVSREKKERFSLILESASTNQTSMYLCASSNQGGAGTGGGERYFGPGTRLTVT.

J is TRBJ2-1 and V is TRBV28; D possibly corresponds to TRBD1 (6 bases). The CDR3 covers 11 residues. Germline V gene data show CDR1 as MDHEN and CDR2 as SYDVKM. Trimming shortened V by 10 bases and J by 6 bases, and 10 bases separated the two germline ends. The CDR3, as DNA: TGTGCCACCGGGACAAGCAATGAGCAGTTCTTC. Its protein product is CATGTSNEQFF.

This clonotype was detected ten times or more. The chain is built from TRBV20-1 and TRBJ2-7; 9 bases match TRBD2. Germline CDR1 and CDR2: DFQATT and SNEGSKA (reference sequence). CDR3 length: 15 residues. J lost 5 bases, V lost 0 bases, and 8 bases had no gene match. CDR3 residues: CSARDAVAGVDEQYF. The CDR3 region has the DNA TGCAGTGCTAGAGATGCAGTAGCGGGAGTCGACGAGCAGTACTTC.

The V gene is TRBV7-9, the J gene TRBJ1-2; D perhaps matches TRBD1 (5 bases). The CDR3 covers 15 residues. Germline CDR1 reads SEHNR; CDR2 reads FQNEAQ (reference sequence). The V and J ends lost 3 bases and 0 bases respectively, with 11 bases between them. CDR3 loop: CASSFSTASNYGYTF. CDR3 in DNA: TGTGCCAGCAGCTTTTCGACAGCTTCTAACTATGGCTACACCTTC.

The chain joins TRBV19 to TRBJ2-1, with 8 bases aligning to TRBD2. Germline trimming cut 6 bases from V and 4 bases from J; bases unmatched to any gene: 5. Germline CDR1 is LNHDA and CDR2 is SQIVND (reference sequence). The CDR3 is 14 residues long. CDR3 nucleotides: TGTGCCAGTAGCGGGAGGGCTACTTACAATGAGCAGTTCTTC. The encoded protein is CASSGRATYNEQFF.

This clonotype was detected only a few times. CDR3 region: CASSFQGDYGYTF. The CDR3 region has the DNA TGTGCCAGCAGTTTTCAGGGTGACTATGGCTACACCTTC. The V call is TRBV12-3 or TRBV12-4, the J call TRBJ1-2; D may be TRBD1 (5 bases). The V and J ends lost 3 bases and 3 bases respectively, with 8 bases between them. There are 13 residues in the CDR3.

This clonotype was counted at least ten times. The DNA of the CDR3 is TGTGCCAGCAGCTTAGAGCCAGTATGGGGAGGGAGCGGGGATGAGCAGTTCTTC. Translated: CASSLEPVWGGSGDEQFF. This chain joins TRBV7-3 and TRBJ2-1; 7 bases match TRBD2. Per the germline V gene, CDR1 is SGHTA and CDR2 is FQGTGA. Germline trimming cut 2 bases from V and 8 bases from J; bases unmatched to any gene: 18. The CDR3 contains 18 residues.

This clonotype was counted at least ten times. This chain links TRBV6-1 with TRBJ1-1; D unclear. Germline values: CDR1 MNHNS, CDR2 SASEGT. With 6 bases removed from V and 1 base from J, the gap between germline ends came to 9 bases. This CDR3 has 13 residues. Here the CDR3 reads CASSPYRNTEAFF. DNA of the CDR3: TGTGCCAGCAGCCCTTACAGGAACACTGAAGCTTTCTTT.

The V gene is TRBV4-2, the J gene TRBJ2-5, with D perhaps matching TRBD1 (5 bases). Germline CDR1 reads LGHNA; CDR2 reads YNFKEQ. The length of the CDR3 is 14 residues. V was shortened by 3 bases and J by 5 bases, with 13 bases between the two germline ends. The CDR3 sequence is CASSHPQGAETQYF. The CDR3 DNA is TGTGCCAGCAGCCACCCCCAGGGTGCGGAGACCCAGTACTTC.